Below, one TCR beta chain is given with its context. Its antigen remains unknown. V dropped 6 bases and J dropped 6; count of bases not matched to a gene: 4. The germline gives CDR1 MDHEN, CDR2 SYDVKM. The CDR3 sequence is 13 residues long. The entry originates in a study of cytomegalovirus exposure and HLA in healthy donors. Whole-study results and caveats: Relative to equally common others, HLA-associated TCR beta chains showed greater clonal expansion in a later analysis.

This PCR relied on a set of 60 Vbeta primers and 13 Jbeta primers. Libraries were prepared by immunoSEQ multiplex PCR; TCRdb keeps only in-frame clonotypes and omits some of them. The sample includes 110,000 to 150,000 clones, over 60% of them seen just once. The chain is built from TRBV28 and TRBJ1-5; the match to TRBD1 covers 8 bases. Sequencing input: PBMCs. This TCR came from a woman in her forties in good health and CMV-seronegative. CDR3 sequence reads: CASRGQGSQPQHF. CDR3 coding DNA: TGTGCCAGCAGAGGACAGGGTTCTCAGCCCCAGCATTTT.